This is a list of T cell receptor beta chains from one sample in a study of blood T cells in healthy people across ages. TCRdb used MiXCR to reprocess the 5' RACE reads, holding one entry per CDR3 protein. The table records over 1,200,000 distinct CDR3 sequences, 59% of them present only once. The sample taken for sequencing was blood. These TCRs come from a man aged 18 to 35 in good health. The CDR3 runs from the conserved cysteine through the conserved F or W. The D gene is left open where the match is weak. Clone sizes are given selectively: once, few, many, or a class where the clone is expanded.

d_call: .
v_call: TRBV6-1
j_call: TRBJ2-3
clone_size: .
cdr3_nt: TGTGCCAGCAACGATCGCACGGTACGGGGGCCCCCGTTGGATACGCAGTATTTT
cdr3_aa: CASNDRTVRGPPLDTQYF

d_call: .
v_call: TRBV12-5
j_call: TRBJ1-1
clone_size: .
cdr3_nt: TGTGCTAGTGGTTTTTTAGGGGCAACTGAAGCTTTCTTT
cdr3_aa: CASGFLGATEAFF

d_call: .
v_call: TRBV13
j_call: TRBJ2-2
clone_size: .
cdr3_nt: TGTGCCAGCAGCCCCTGGGGGCGGACCGGGGAGCTGTTTTTT
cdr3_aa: CASSPWGRTGELFF

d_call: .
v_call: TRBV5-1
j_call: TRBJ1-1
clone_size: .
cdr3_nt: TGCGCCAGCAGCTTGGCAACCCCAGCCCGGGGTTTGACTGAAGCTTTCTTT
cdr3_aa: CASSLATPARGLTEAFF

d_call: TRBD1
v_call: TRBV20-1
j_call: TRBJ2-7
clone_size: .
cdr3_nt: TGCAGTGCTAGTAAGGGGGGACAGGGGAGCGGCGAGCAGTACTTC
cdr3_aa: CSASKGGQGSGEQYF

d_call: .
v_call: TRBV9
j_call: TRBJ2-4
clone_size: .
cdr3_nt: TGTGCCAGCAGCCCCCGTTCCCCATCGACTACTGAGCAGTACTTC
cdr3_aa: CASSPRSPSTTEQYF

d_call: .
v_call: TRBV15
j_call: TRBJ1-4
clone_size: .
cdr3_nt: TGTGCCACCGCAGACGAACCGGGGAGCAGAAATGAAAAACTGTTTTTT
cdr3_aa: CATADEPGSRNEKLFF

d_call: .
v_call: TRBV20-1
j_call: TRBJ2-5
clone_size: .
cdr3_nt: TGCAGTGCTAGAGAATGGGGAGAGACCCAGTACTTC
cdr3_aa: CSAREWGETQYF

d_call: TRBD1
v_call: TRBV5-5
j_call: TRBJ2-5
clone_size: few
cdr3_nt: TGTGCCAGCAGCGAATCGACAGGGGGCGCGGAGACCCAGTACTTC
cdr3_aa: CASSESTGGAETQYF

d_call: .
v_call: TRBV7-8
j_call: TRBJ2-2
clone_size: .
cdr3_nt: TGTGCCAGCAGCTTAGCAGGGCAAGGCCCAAACACCGGGGAGCTGTTTTTT
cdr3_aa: CASSLAGQGPNTGELFF

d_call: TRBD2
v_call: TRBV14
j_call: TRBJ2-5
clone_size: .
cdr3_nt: TGTGCCAGCAGCCAGCTAGCGGGGGGGATGGAGACCCAGTACTTC
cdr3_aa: CASSQLAGGMETQYF

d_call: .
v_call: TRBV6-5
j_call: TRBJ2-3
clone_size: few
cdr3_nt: TGTGCCAGCAGTTATACAGGCACAGATACGCAGTATTTT
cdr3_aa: CASSYTGTDTQYF

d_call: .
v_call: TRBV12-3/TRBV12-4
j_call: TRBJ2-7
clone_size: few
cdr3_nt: TGTGCCAGCAGGGGGGGACAGCTCTACGAGCAGTACTTC
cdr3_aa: CASRGGQLYEQYF

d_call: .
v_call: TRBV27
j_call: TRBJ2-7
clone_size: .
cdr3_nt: TGTGCCAGCAGGCGGACAGTGTACGAGCAGTACTTC
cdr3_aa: CASRRTVYEQYF

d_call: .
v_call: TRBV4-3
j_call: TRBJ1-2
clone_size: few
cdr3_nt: TGCGCCAGCAGCCCGGCCGCAGACCACTATGGCTACACCTTC
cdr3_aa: CASSPAADHYGYTF

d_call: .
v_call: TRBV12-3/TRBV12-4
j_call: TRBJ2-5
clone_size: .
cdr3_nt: TGTGCCAGCAGCCTTGGACAGCGGGGAGAGACCCAGTACTTC
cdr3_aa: CASSLGQRGETQYF

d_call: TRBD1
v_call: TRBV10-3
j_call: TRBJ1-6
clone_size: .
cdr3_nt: TGTGCCATCAGTGAGTCTTTTACAGGGGAATCACCCCTCCACTTT
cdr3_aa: CAISESFTGESPLHF

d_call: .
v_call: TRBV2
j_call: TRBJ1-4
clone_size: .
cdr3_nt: TGTGCCAGCATAGCCCCCCTCGGGGAAAAACTGTTTTTT
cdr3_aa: CASIAPLGEKLFF

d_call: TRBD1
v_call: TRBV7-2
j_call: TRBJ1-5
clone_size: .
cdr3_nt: TGTGCCAGCAGCTTGACAGGGGTGCCAAATCAGCCCCAGCATTTT
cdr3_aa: CASSLTGVPNQPQHF

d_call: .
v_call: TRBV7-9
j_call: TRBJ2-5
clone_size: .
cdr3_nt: TGTGCCAGCAGCTTAGTACGGACCCAAGAGACCCAGTACTTC
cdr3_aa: CASSLVRTQETQYF

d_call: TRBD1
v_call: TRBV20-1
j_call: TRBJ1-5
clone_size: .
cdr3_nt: TGCAGTGCTAGAGGGGACAGAGATCAGCCCCAGCATTTT
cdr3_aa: CSARGDRDQPQHF

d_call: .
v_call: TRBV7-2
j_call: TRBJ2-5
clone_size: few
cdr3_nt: TGTGCCAGCAGCTTCACCAGTAAAGAGACCCAGTACTTC
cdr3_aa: CASSFTSKETQYF

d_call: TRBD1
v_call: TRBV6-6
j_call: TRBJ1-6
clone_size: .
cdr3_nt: TGTGCCAGCAGTTACCCCGGGACAGGGGGCAGTCCACCCCTCCACTTT
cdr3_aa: CASSYPGTGGSPPLHF

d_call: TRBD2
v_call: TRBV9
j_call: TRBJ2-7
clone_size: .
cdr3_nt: TGTGCCAGCAGCGTAGAGGGGCTAGCGGAGGGCTACGAGCAGTACTTC
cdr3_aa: CASSVEGLAEGYEQYF

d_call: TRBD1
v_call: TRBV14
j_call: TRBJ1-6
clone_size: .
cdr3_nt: TGTGCCAGCAGCCAAGGGGACAGGCCGGGGTCCTATAATTCACCCCTCCACTTT
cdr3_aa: CASSQGDRPGSYNSPLHF

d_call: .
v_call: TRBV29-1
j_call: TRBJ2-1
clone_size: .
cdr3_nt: TGCAGCGTTGAAGTGTTGCAGGGAGACAATGAGCAGTTCTTC
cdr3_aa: CSVEVLQGDNEQFF

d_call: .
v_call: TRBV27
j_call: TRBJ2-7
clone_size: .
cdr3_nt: TGTGCCAGCAGCGGTACCGGATTGGGTTACGAGCAGTACTTC
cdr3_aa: CASSGTGLGYEQYF

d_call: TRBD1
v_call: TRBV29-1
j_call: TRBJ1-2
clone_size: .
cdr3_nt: TGCAGCGTTGCCCGGGACAGGGGGCCCTATGGCTACACCTTC
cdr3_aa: CSVARDRGPYGYTF

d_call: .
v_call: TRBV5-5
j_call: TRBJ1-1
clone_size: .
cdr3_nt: TGTGCCAGCACTTCCAGGCACACTGAAGCTTTCTTT
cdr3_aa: CASTSRHTEAFF

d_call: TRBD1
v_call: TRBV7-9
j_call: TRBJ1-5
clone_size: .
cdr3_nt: TGTGCCAGCAGCCCCTCAGGGGACAGTTATCAGCCCCAGCATTTT
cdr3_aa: CASSPSGDSYQPQHF

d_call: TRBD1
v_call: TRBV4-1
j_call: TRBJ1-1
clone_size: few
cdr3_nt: TGCGCCAGCAGCCCGCTTACCGGGACAGCTATGAACACTGAAGCTTTCTTT
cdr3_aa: CASSPLTGTAMNTEAFF

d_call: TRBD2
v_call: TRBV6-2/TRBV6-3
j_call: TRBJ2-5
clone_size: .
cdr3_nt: TGTGCCAGCAACCCCGGGACTAGCGACGAGACCCAGTACTTC
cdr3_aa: CASNPGTSDETQYF

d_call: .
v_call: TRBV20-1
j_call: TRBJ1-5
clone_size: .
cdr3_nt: TGCAGTGCTAGAGGCCACAGGGAGGCTCAGCCCCAGCATTTT
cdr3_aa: CSARGHREAQPQHF

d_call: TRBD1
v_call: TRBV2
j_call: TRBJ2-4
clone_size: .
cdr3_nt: TGTGCCAGCAGAGGACAGGTCAAAAACGTTCAGTACTTC
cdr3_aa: CASRGQVKNVQYF

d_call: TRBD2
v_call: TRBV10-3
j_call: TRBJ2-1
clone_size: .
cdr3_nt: TGTGCCACCAGTGAGTCAGGACTAGCGCACAATGAGCAGTTCTTC
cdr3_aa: CATSESGLAHNEQFF

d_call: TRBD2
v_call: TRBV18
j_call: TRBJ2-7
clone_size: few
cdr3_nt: TGTGCCAGCTCACCACCTGTCCGGGTAGCGGGGTTCTACGAGCAGTACTTC
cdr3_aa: CASSPPVRVAGFYEQYF

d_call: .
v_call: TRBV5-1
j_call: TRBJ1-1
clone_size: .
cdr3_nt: TGCGCCAGCAGCTTAGGGGGACATAACACTGAAGCTTTCTTT
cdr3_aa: CASSLGGHNTEAFF

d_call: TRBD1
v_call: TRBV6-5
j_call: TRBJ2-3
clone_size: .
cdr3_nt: TGTGCCAGCAGTTACTCGGACAGGCGGTACACAGATACGCAGTATTTT
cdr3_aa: CASSYSDRRYTDTQYF

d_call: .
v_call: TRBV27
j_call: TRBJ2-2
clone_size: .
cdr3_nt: TGTGCCAGCAGTTTATGGGACACCGGGGAGCTGTTTTTT
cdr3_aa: CASSLWDTGELFF

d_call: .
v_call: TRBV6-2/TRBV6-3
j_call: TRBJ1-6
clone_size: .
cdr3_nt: TGTGCCAGCAGGACAGTAGGTTCACCCCTCCACTTT
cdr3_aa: CASRTVGSPLHF

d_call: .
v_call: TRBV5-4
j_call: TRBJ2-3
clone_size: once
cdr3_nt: TGTGCCAGCAGCTTTATAGGGGCGGAGAACACAGATACGCAGTATTTT
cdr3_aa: CASSFIGAENTDTQYF

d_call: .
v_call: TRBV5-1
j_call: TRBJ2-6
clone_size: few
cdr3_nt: TGCGCCAGCAGCGGAGGGGTAACTGGCTCTGGGGCCAACGTCCTGACTTTC
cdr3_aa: CASSGGVTGSGANVLTF

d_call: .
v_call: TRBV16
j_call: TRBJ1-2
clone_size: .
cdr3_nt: TGTGCCAGCAGTGCGCTAGGCTATGGCTACACCTTC
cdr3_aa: CASSALGYGYTF

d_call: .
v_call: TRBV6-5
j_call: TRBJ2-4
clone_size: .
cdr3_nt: TGTGCCAGCAGAGCCCCTCTGGGGGAGCAGTACTTC
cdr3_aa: CASRAPLGEQYF

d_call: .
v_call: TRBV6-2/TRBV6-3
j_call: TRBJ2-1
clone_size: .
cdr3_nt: TGTGCCAGCAAATTGACCCACGAGATGAATGAGCAGTTCTTC
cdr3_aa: CASKLTHEMNEQFF

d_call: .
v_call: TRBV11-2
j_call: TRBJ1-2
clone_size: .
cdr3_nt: TGTGCCAGCAGCTTAGGGGAGGTCTATGGCTACACCTTC
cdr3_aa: CASSLGEVYGYTF

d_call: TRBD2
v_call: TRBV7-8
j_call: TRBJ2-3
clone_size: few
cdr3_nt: TGTGCCAGCAGCTCCACGACTAGCGGGGGAGGAGATACGCAGTATTTT
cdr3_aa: CASSSTTSGGGDTQYF

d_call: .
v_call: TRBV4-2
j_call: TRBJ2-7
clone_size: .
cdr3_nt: TGTGCCAGCAGCTTTAGGACAGATAATTACTACGAGCAGTACTTC
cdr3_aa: CASSFRTDNYYEQYF

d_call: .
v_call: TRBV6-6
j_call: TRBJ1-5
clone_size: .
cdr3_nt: TGTGCCAGCAGTTACTCCTCGAGAGCGGCAAGCAATCAGCCCCAGCATTTT
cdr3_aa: CASSYSSRAASNQPQHF